The T cell receptor beta chain under discussion was sequenced for a study of radiotherapy plus CTLA-4 blockade in lung cancer. The CDR3 is 15 residues long. Germline V gene data show CDR1 as SNHLY and CDR2 as FYNNEI. With 1 base removed from V and 5 bases from J, the gap between germline ends came to 11 bases. Using immunoSEQ multiplex PCR, the repertoire was profiled, and TCRdb retains in-frame clones only, with some absent. This table holds 50,000 to 75,000 clones, 70% to 80% found once. The input for sequencing was peripheral blood, taken from a patient treated with radiotherapy plus ipilimumab. The chain carries TRBV2 and TRBJ2-2, with D unclear. This receptor was identified in a human donor with non-small cell lung cancer who had a complete response to radiotherapy plus ipilimumab. The CDR3 DNA follows: TGTGCCAGCAGTGAAGAGGTTAGAGGTACCGGGGAGCTGTTTTTT. Protein sequence: CASSEEVRGTGELFF.